These 31 T cell receptor beta chains were sequenced from one sample in a study of cytomegalovirus exposure and HLA in healthy donors. The PCR ran on 60 Vbeta and 13 Jbeta primers. The method was immunoSEQ multiplex PCR; TCRdb's version includes in-frame clones alone and lacks a portion of them. The sample carries over 150,000 clones, more than 75% recorded once. Sequenced input: PBMCs. Receptors originate from a woman between 50 and 59 years old in good health and CMV-seropositive.

This sequence joins TRBV5-1 and TRBJ1-1; possibly TRBD1 for D (5 bases). CDR1 is SGHRS and CDR2 is YFSETQ in the germline V gene. This CDR3 is built from 14 residues. With 0 bases removed from V and 2 bases from J, the gap between germline ends came to 8 bases. The CDR3: CASSLGQINTEAFF. The CDR3, as DNA: TGCGCCAGCAGCTTGGGACAGATAAACACTGAAGCTTTCTTT.

This chain joins TRBV18 and TRBJ2-7, with 7 positions matching TRBD2. The germline CDR1 and CDR2 sequences are KGHSH and LQKENI. This CDR3 is built from 13 residues. Trimming cost V 1 base and J 7 bases; bases outside gene matches: 4. Written as DNA, the CDR3 is TGTGCCAGCTCACCACTAGGGGAGGGGGAGCAGTACTTC. Encoded protein: CASSPLGEGEQYF.

The chain carries TRBV29-1 and TRBJ1-2, with no clear D. V was shortened by 2 bases and J by 1 base, with 17 bases between the two germline ends. The CDR3 runs 16 residues. CDR1 is SQVTM, CDR2 ANQGSEA, per germline. The CDR3: CSVESLQLQRNYGYTF. The CDR3, as DNA: TGCAGCGTTGAAAGCCTGCAACTCCAGCGTAACTATGGCTACACCTTC.

The chain employs TRBV7-2 and TRBJ2-2, with TRBD2 as a possible D gene (6 bases). The V gene lost 0 bases and the J gene lost 7 bases, with 15 bases spanning the gap. The germline V gene encodes CDR1 SGHTA and CDR2 FQGNSA. The CDR3 sequence is 16 residues long. DNA for the CDR3: TGTGCCAGCAGCTTAGCTGTTGGAGGGTTGGTCGGGGAGCTGTTTTTT. It yields the protein CASSLAVGGLVGELFF. The complete variable domain, with remaining parts taken from reference TRBV7-2 and TRBJ2-2, reads GAGVSQSPSNKVTEKGKDVELRCDPISGHTALYWYRQSLGQGLEFLIYFQGNSAPDKSGLPSDRFSAERTGGSVSTLTIQRTQQEDSAVYLCASSLAVGGLVGELFFGEGSRLTVL.

The chain employs TRBV30 and TRBJ2-3; TRBD1 agrees at 7 bases. Germline values: CDR1 GTSNPN, CDR2 SVGIG (reference sequence). This CDR3 has 13 amino acids. Trimming cost V 2 bases and J 5 bases; bases outside gene matches: 4. The CDR3 DNA reads TGTGCCTGGAGTTGGACAGGAGAAGATACGCAGTATTTT. Translating it yields CAWSWTGEDTQYF.

The chain joins TRBV19 to TRBJ2-1; D might be TRBD2 (6 bases). Trimming took 0 bases from V and 1 from J, leaving 10 bases between them. From germline, CDR1 is LNHDA and CDR2 SQIVND (reference sequence). This CDR3 has 16 amino acids. The CDR3, as DNA: TGTGCCAGTAGTATAGAGGCGGGATTATCCTACAATGAGCAGTTCTTC. Translated, it gives CASSIEAGLSYNEQFF.

This chain joins TRBV30 and TRBJ1-5; D gene ambiguous. With 0 bases removed from V and 2 bases from J, the gap between germline ends came to 11 bases. The CDR3 totals 15 residues. The germline V gene has CDR1 GTSNPN and CDR2 SVGIG (reference sequence). CDR3 bases: TGTGCCTGGAGTGTACCCGGGAAGGGCAATCAGCCCCAGCATTTT. Residues: CAWSVPGKGNQPQHF.

V usage is TRBV4-3 and J usage is TRBJ2-7, with 8 bases fitting TRBD1. CDR3 size: 15 residues. CDR1 LGHNA and CDR2 YSLEER come from the germline V gene. V gave up 0 bases and J gave up 7 bases; unmatched junction bases: 8. This CDR3 is CASSQEWQGAREQYF. CDR3 DNA: TGCGCCAGCAGCCAAGAATGGCAGGGGGCTAGGGAGCAGTACTTC.

The rearrangement uses TRBV7-6 and TRBJ2-7; 7 nucleotides align to TRBD2. This CDR3 contains 16 residues. The V and J ends lost 0 bases and 0 bases, in that order; junction bases with no gene match: 5. Germline CDR1 reads SGHVS; CDR2 reads FNYEAQ. The CDR3 DNA reads TGTGCCAGCAGCTTAGCCGGGGGAGGGAACTCCTACGAGCAGTACTTC. This sequence encodes CASSLAGGGNSYEQYF. The full variable domain, in which reference TRBV7-6 and TRBJ2-7 provide the parts outside the CDR3, is GAGVSQSPRYKVTKRGQDVALRCDPISGHVSLYWYRQALGQGPEFLTYFNYEAQQDKSGLPNDRFSAERPEGSISTLTIQRTEQRDSAMYRCASSLAGGGNSYEQYFGPGTRLTVT.

This sequence joins TRBV7-2 and TRBJ1-4; D not certain. Germline values: CDR1 SGHTA, CDR2 FQGNSA. CDR3 length equals 15 residues. Between the trimmed V and J ends, which lost 1 base and 1 base, there was a span of 7 bases. The CDR3 spells CASSLVRGTNEKLFF. The CDR3 DNA sequence: TGTGCCAGCAGCTTAGTCCGAGGAACTAATGAAAAACTGTTTTTT.

This clone was picked up one time. The V gene is TRBV29-1, the J gene TRBJ2-3, with 11 bases identical to TRBD2. CDR1 and CDR2 (germline): SQVTM, ANQGSEA. This CDR3 region has 15 residues. With V trimmed by 6 bases and J by 3 bases, 8 bases remained unmatched. The CDR3 region has the DNA TGCAGCGTCTCATTTAGCGGGAGGGAGACAGATACGCAGTATTTT. Its translation is CSVSFSGRETDTQYF.

J is TRBJ2-2 and V is TRBV18; 7 nucleotides match TRBD2. The V gene end was trimmed by 1 base and the J gene end by 4 bases; junction bases not matched to a gene: 3. The CDR3 runs to 15 residues. Germline CDR1 is KGHSH and CDR2 is LQKENI. CDR3 protein: CASSPREGGTGELFF. The CDR3 DNA reads as TGTGCCAGCTCACCACGGGAGGGAGGCACCGGGGAGCTGTTTTTT.

The chain couples TRBV28 to TRBJ1-1, with 11 bases matching TRBD1. V shed 7 bases and J 10 bases; nucleotides not matched to a gene: 11. The CDR3 sequence is 14 residues long. The germline V gene has CDR1 MDHEN and CDR2 SYDVKM. In DNA form, the CDR3 reads TGTGCCAGCACCACCGGACAGGGGGCTCTGGGAGCTTTCTTT. Translating gives CASTTGQGALGAFF.

The genes are TRBV28 and TRBJ1-5, with D perhaps TRBD1 (5 bases). V lost 2 bases and J lost 0, with 14 bases in between. Per germline, CDR1 MDHEN and CDR2 SYDVKM. The CDR3 loop spans 17 amino acids. CDR3 protein: CASSLGAPLRSNQPQHF. CDR3 bases: TGTGCCAGCAGTTTAGGGGCTCCTTTGCGTAGCAATCAGCCCCAGCATTTT.

This clone showed up just a few times. The chain uses TRBV28 and TRBJ2-7, with D possibly matching TRBD1 (7 bases). Trimming cost V 7 bases and J 3 bases, with 16 bases left between them. CDR1 is MDHEN, CDR2 SYDVKM, per germline. The CDR3 length is 14 residues. CDR3: CASTPDQGGYEQYF. The CDR3 region has the DNA TGTGCCAGCACCCCCGATCAGGGGGGCTACGAGCAGTACTTC.

The chain combines TRBV5-1 with TRBJ2-1; unclear D gene. Trimming removed 2 bases from V and 4 bases from J, with 7 bases in between. CDR3 length: 13 residues. Germline lookup yields CDR1 SGHRS and CDR2 YFSETQ. CDR3 nucleotide sequence: TGCGCCAGCAGCTTAGGCGGATACAATGAGCAGTTCTTC. It is translated as CASSLGGYNEQFF. Together with reference TRBV5-1 and TRBJ2-1, the CDR3 gives the full variable domain: KAGVTQTPRYLIKTRGQQVTLSCSPISGHRSVSWYQQTPGQGLQFLFEYFSETQRNKGNFPGRFSGRQFSNSRSEMNVSTLELGDSALYLCASSLGGYNEQFFGPGTRLTVL.

The genes are TRBV2 and TRBJ1-5; 7 nucleotides align to TRBD1. V shed 5 bases, J shed 3 bases, and the junction held 13 bases outside the gene matches. The germline V gene has CDR1 SNHLY and CDR2 FYNNEI. CDR3 length: 17 residues. The CDR3 DNA sequence: TGTGCCAGCAGTCCGACGACAGGGAGGAGGAACAATCAGCCCCAGCATTTT. Encoded protein: CASSPTTGRRNNQPQHF.

The chain carries TRBV29-1 and TRBJ2-1; 8 nucleotides agree with TRBD2. The CDR3 spans 14 residues. V shed 4 bases, J shed 4 bases, and the junction held 6 bases outside the gene matches. The germline gives CDR1 SQVTM, CDR2 ANQGSEA. CDR3 sequence (DNA): TGCAGCGTTGTTAGGAGCGGGAGTTACAATGAGCAGTTCTTC. This encodes CSVVRSGSYNEQFF.

This clone has only a few counts. The V call is TRBV11-2, the J call TRBJ2-2, with 10 bases matching TRBD2. CDR1 is SGHAT and CDR2 is FQNNGV in the germline V gene. This CDR3 contains 18 residues. The trim removed 1 base at V and 6 bases at J, leaving 11 bases unmatched. The CDR3 is CASSLVLLAGASPGELFF. The CDR3 DNA reads as TGTGCCAGCAGCTTAGTCCTGCTAGCGGGGGCCTCCCCCGGGGAGCTGTTTTTT. The whole variable domain, remainder taken from reference TRBV11-2 and TRBJ2-2, is EAGVAQSPRYKIIEKRQSVAFWCNPISGHATLYWYQQILGQGPKLLIQFQNNGVVDDSQLPKDRFSAERLKGVDSTLKIQPAKLEDSAVYLCASSLVLLAGASPGELFFGEGSRLTVL.

Here the CDR3 DNA reads TGCAGCGCAAGCGGGACACTCAATGAGCAGTTCTTC. Protein sequence: CSASGTLNEQFF. This chain links TRBV29-1 with TRBJ2-1; weak D call: TRBD2 (7 bases). From germline, CDR1 is SQVTM and CDR2 ANQGSEA. Trimming pared 7 bases from V and 6 bases from J, leaving 13 bases between. The CDR3 is 12 amino acids.

The chain recombines TRBV5-4 with TRBJ2-7; tentative D call: TRBD2 (7 bases). The germline V gene encodes CDR1 SGHNT and CDR2 YYREEE (reference sequence). V was trimmed by 5 bases and J by 6 bases, leaving 18 bases between them. The CDR3 extends over 14 amino acids. The CDR3 here is CASRNAGGRAEQYF. For the CDR3, the DNA is TGTGCCAGCAGAAATGCCGGGGGGCGTGCCGAGCAGTACTTC.

The rearrangement links TRBV29-1 to TRBJ1-2; D is undetermined. The V end lost 5 bases, the J end lost 2 bases, and 12 bases lay between the germline ends. The CDR3 covers 13 residues. The germline V gene has CDR1 SQVTM and CDR2 ANQGSEA. CDR3 in amino acids: CSVLEGLNYGYTF. CDR3 DNA sequence: TGCAGCGTTCTTGAGGGTCTCAACTATGGCTACACCTTC. The full variable domain, its missing parts supplied by reference TRBV29-1 and TRBJ1-2, is SAVISQKPSRDICQRGTSLTIQCQVDSQVTMMFWYRQQPGQSLTLIATANQGSEATYESGFVIDKFPISRPNLTFSTLTVSNMSPEDSSIYLCSVLEGLNYGYTFGSGTRLTVV.

This clone was seen a handful of times. The chain employs TRBV30 and TRBJ2-1; 8 nucleotides align to TRBD2. V lost 4 bases, J lost 9 bases, and 8 bases stayed unmatched. Germline CDR1 reads GTSNPN; CDR2 reads SVGIG (reference sequence). The CDR3 extends over 13 amino acids. The CDR3 loop reads CAWKLAGFGEQFF. CDR3 coding DNA: TGTGCCTGGAAATTAGCGGGGTTTGGTGAGCAGTTCTTC. Drawing the rest from reference TRBV30 and TRBJ2-1, the complete variable domain is SQTIHQWPATLVQPVGSPLSLECTVEGTSNPNLYWYRQAAGRGLQLLFYSVGIGQISSEVPQNLSASRPQDRQFILSSKKLLLSDSGFYLCAWKLAGFGEQFFGPGTRLTVL.

The rearrangement joins TRBV5-4 to TRBJ1-3, with 8 bases that match TRBD1. The J segment lost 4 bases and the V segment lost 4 bases, leaving 13 bases of the junction unmatched. Germline V gene lookup returns CDR1 SGHNT and CDR2 YYREEE (reference sequence). The CDR3 runs to 17 residues. The DNA for the CDR3 is TGTGCCAGCAGCCCAGGACAGGGCAGGGGGCGAGGAAACACCATATATTTT. This codes for CASSPGQGRGRGNTIYF.

This clone was observed a handful of times. The CDR3 reads CASSPRREGGYTF. The CDR3 DNA sequence: TGTGCCAGCAGCCCCCGTCGGGAAGGTGGCTACACCTTC. The chain couples TRBV5-8 to TRBJ1-2; no reliable D call. Germline V CDR1 and CDR2: SGHTS, YDEGEE. The CDR3 has 13 amino acids. V was cut by 4 bases and J by 7 bases, with 14 bases left in between.

This chain uses TRBV6-6 with TRBJ2-3; D not resolved. Germline CDR1 is MNHNY and CDR2 is SVGAGI (reference sequence). The V gene lost 5 bases and the J gene lost 1 base, with 7 bases spanning the gap. CDR3 length: 13 residues. The CDR3 sequence: CASSPPGTDTQYF. The CDR3 DNA follows: TGTGCCAGCAGTCCCCCTGGCACAGATACGCAGTATTTT.

The J gene is TRBJ1-5, the V gene TRBV15; tentatively, D is TRBD1 (5 bases). This CDR3 contains 17 residues. V lost 0 bases to trimming and J lost 0 bases, with 12 bases between them. CDR1 is LNHNV and CDR2 is YYDKDF in the germline V gene (reference sequence). Written as DNA, the CDR3 is TGTGCCACCAGCAGAGATCGTGGGGGGAATAGCAATCAGCCCCAGCATTTT. It is translated as CATSRDRGGNSNQPQHF.

The chain carries TRBV29-1 and TRBJ2-3, with 9 bases aligning to TRBD2. There are 13 residues in the CDR3. J gave up 1 base and V 4 bases, and 0 bases lay outside the gene matches. Germline assignment: CDR1 SQVTM and CDR2 ANQGSEA. The CDR3 bases are TGCAGCGTTGGCGGGGGGGGCACAGATACGCAGTATTTT. Its protein product is CSVGGGGTDTQYF.

The chain couples TRBV5-5 to TRBJ1-3, with D perhaps matching TRBD1 (6 bases). The CDR3 loop spans 17 amino acids. Trimming shortened V by 1 base and J by 0 bases, and 14 bases separated the two germline ends. Germline V lookup: CDR1 SGHKS, CDR2 YYEKEE (reference sequence). Here the CDR3 DNA reads TGTGCCAGCAGCTTGTGGGGGGGGCCGAGCTCTGGAAACACCATATATTTT. Protein: CASSLWGGPSSGNTIYF.

The genes are TRBV5-1 and TRBJ1-5; the match to TRBD1 covers 10 bases. CDR3 length: 15 residues. The germline gives CDR1 SGHRS, CDR2 YFSETQ. Trimming at V came to 3 bases and at J to 2 bases, leaving 2 bases not matched to a gene. CDR3 protein: CASSYGTGGNQPQHF. Written as DNA, the CDR3 is TGCGCCAGCAGCTACGGGACAGGGGGCAATCAGCCCCAGCATTTT.

As to this clone: A junction end diverges from the germline sequence, so it may reflect a read error. The chain links TRBV7-9 to TRBJ1-4; 9 bases align to TRBD1. This CDR3 region has 16 residues. Germline assignment: CDR1 SEHNR and CDR2 FQNEAQ (reference sequence). CDR3 nucleotide sequence: TGTTCCAGCAGCATACAGACGGGACAGGGTTATGAAAAACTGTTTTTT. The encoded protein is CSSSIQTGQGYEKLFF.